Described below is a single T cell receptor beta chain sequence and its context. Its antigen is currently unknown. Expressed TCRB transcripts were sequenced after all isolated RNA was converted to cDNA. Profiled with immunoSEQ multiplex PCR; TCRdb holds only in-frame clones, not every one. The sample contains some 250,000 clones, 25% to 30% of which appear only once. CDR1 SNHLY and CDR2 FYNNEI come from the germline V gene. This CDR3 is built from 14 residues. Unmatched junction bases numbered 7, after V lost 6 bases and J lost 9 bases. This specimen comes from a study of beta chain features in type 1 diabetes. Study background: Examined across all samples were 90 million to 130 million sorted cells. Study-wide findings and caveats: The analysis here could not establish whether HLA type shapes TCRB rearrangement. Overrepresentation of cells with high TCR expression could result from cDNA sequencing. TCRB CDR3s were moderately but significantly shorter in Type 1 diabetes patients in all four CD4+ subsets.

This chain uses TRBV2 with TRBJ1-6, with 8 bases identical to TRBD1. The sequence came from a young man in good health. The sequenced sample consisted of central memory CD4+ T cells from blood. DNA of the CDR3: TGTGCCAGCAGGGCCGGGACAGGTTTTTCACCCCTCCACTTT. Translated, it gives CASRAGTGFSPLHF.